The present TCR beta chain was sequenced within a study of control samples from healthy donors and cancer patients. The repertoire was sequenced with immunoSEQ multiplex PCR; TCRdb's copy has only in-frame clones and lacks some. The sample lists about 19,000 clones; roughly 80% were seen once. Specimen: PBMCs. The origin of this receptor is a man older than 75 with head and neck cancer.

The CDR3 is CASSQDPWKRSFDEQYF. CDR3 coding DNA: TGCGCCAGCAGCCAAGACCCCTGGAAGCGGAGTTTCGACGAGCAGTACTTC. The rearrangement joins TRBV4-1 to TRBJ2-7, with D perhaps matching TRBD2 (5 bases). V dropped 0 bases and J dropped 5 bases, with 20 bases sitting between them. Germline values: CDR1 MGHRA, CDR2 YSYEKL. The CDR3 length is 17 residues.